The 18 T cell receptor beta chains below come from one sample, sequenced in a study of T cell clones after liver transplantation. The repertoire was sequenced with immunoSEQ multiplex PCR; TCRdb's copy has only in-frame clones and lacks some. Counted here are over 90,000 clones, about 81% occurring once; the ten biggest clones make up about 2.6%. Sequenced material: CD4+ T cells from blood, taken about 50 months after liver transplant. These receptor sequences come from a human patient who received a liver transplant. Some T cells may originate from the graft donor.

The J gene is TRBJ2-2, the V gene TRBV10-1, with no clear D. Germline CDR1 is WNHNN and CDR2 is SYGVQD (reference sequence). Trimming left V 2 bases short and J 0 bases short, with 10 bases between. The CDR3 extends over 16 amino acids. The CDR3 protein is CASSEPRDANTGELFF. CDR3 nucleotides: TGCGCCAGCAGTGAGCCGAGAGACGCGAACACCGGGGAGCTGTTTTTT.

This clone was counted only a few times. The chain recombines TRBV6-1 with TRBJ1-5; 10 nucleotides agree with TRBD1. This CDR3 comprises 17 residues. After removal of 3 bases from V and 0 bases from J, the junction contained 5 bases not matched to a gene. Germline CDR1 and CDR2: MNHNS and SASEGT. CDR3 nucleotides: TGTGCCAGCAGTGATCTAGGACAGGGGGTTAGCAATCAGCCCCAGCATTTT. Amino acid sequence: CASSDLGQGVSNQPQHF.

V is TRBV19 and J is TRBJ1-5; 10 bases agree with TRBD1. The CDR3 has 16 amino acids. V lost 6 bases to trimming and J lost 1 base; unmatched junction nucleotides: 6. The V gene's germline CDR1 is LNHDA and CDR2 SQIVND (reference sequence). This CDR3 is CASRDRGSISNQPQHF. The CDR3 coding sequence is TGTGCCAGTAGGGACAGGGGGAGTATCAGCAATCAGCCCCAGCATTTT.

V usage is TRBV6-6 and J usage is TRBJ1-6, with 11 bases lining up with TRBD1. V dropped 7 bases and J dropped 9; count of bases not matched to a gene: 8. CDR3 length equals 15 residues. In germline, CDR1 is MNHNY, CDR2 SVGAGI (reference sequence). CDR3 nucleotides: TGTGCCAGCAAACAACCGGGACAGGGGGGTTCACCCCTCCACTTT. Translated: CASKQPGQGGSPLHF.

This clone came up a few times. The chain links TRBV7-9 to TRBJ2-5; D might be TRBD1 or TRBD2, each matching 5 bases. Germline loops: CDR1 SEHNR, CDR2 FQNEAQ (reference sequence). This CDR3 contains 18 residues. Trimming cost V 3 bases and J 3 bases, with 23 bases left between them. CDR3 nucleotides: TGTGCCAGCAGCTTTATGCCAGGCCTTGGGACGGGGAAAGAGACCCAGTACTTC. The encoded protein is CASSFMPGLGTGKETQYF.

The chain carries TRBV4-1 and TRBJ2-3; the match to TRBD2 covers 8 bases. The CDR3 runs to 17 residues. Per the germline V gene, CDR1 is MGHRA and CDR2 is YSYEKL. Trimming removed 0 bases from V and 1 base from J; junction bases left unmatched: 6. The CDR3 DNA follows: TGCGCCAGCAGCCAAGATCGGGGGGGCGCTGGCACAGATACGCAGTATTTT. Its protein product is CASSQDRGGAGTDTQYF.

This rearrangement joins TRBV28 to TRBJ1-3; possibly TRBD1 for D (6 bases). This CDR3 has 16 amino acids. Germline V CDR1 and CDR2: MDHEN, SYDVKM. Trimming cost V 2 bases and J 0 bases, with 11 bases left between them. The CDR3 here is CASSLPGQLSGNTIYF. CDR3 DNA: TGTGCCAGCAGTTTACCGGGACAACTCTCTGGAAACACCATATATTTT.

The chain carries TRBV28 and TRBJ2-6; 7 nucleotides align to TRBD1. This CDR3 is 16 amino acids long. CDR1 is MDHEN, CDR2 SYDVKM, per germline. V lost 4 bases, J lost 1 base, and 4 bases stayed unmatched. The CDR3 region is CASSWDSLSGANVLTF. The CDR3 bases are TGTGCCAGCAGTTGGGACAGTCTGTCTGGGGCCAACGTCCTGACTTTC.

V is TRBV7-3 and J is TRBJ1-2; the D gene is possibly TRBD1 (5 bases). CDR3 length: 13 amino acids. The germline CDR1 and CDR2 sequences are SGHTA and FQGTGA. Between the trimmed V and J ends, which lost 2 bases and 6 bases, there was a span of 10 bases. The CDR3 spells CASSLGGGDGYTF. The CDR3 region has the DNA TGTGCCAGCAGCTTAGGGGGAGGTGATGGCTACACCTTC.

V gene TRBV4-3 combines with J gene TRBJ1-2; 7 bases are a match to TRBD1. J gave up 9 bases and V 0 bases, and 10 bases lay outside the gene matches. This CDR3 region has 15 residues. Germline CDR1 is LGHNA and CDR2 is YSLEER. DNA for the CDR3: TGCGCCAGCAGCCAAGACGAGACAGGGTCGAGGAGCTACACCTTC. It encodes CASSQDETGSRSYTF.

The chain's CDR3 is CASSVWDNSQPQHF. CDR3 coding DNA: TGTGCCAGCAGTGTTTGGGACAACAGTCAGCCCCAGCATTTT. This chain links TRBV2 with TRBJ1-5, with D possibly TRBD1 on 6 matching bases. Germline V gene lookup returns CDR1 SNHLY and CDR2 FYNNEI. The CDR3 loop spans 14 amino acids. V was cut by 4 bases and J by 6 bases, with 13 bases left in between.

V usage is TRBV5-1 and J usage is TRBJ1-1, with 10 bases matching TRBD1. V shed 4 bases, J shed 1 base, and the junction held 10 bases outside the gene matches. Germline CDR1 SGHRS, CDR2 YFSETQ. CDR3 size: 17 residues. CDR3 sequence: CASSTGQGVSTNTEAFF. As DNA, the CDR3 is TGCGCCAGCAGCACCGGACAGGGGGTGTCGACGAACACTGAAGCTTTCTTT.

V usage is TRBV6-5 and J usage is TRBJ1-1; D gene unclear. The V gene lost 5 bases and the J gene lost 4 bases, with 14 bases spanning the gap. This CDR3 region has 14 residues. Germline assignment: CDR1 MNHEY and CDR2 SVGAGI. CDR3 loop: CASSTTPPGTEAFF. The CDR3 DNA reads as TGTGCCAGCAGTACGACCCCCCCGGGCACTGAAGCTTTCTTT.

The chain combines TRBV25-1 with TRBJ2-2; TRBD2 is a possible D gene (6 bases). Trimming took off 6 bases at V and 2 bases at J, with 13 bases between the two ends. The CDR3 spans 15 residues. Per germline, CDR1 MGHDK and CDR2 SYGVNS. The CDR3 here is CASSFAGFNTGELFF. The DNA of the CDR3 is TGTGCCAGCAGCTTCGCGGGGTTCAACACCGGGGAGCTGTTTTTT.

This clone was detected only once. The chain is built from TRBV19 and TRBJ2-1; maybe TRBD1 (5 bases). The CDR3 runs to 13 residues. Germline V gene data show CDR1 as LNHDA and CDR2 as SQIVND (reference sequence). Trimming pared 8 bases from V and 7 bases from J, leaving 15 bases between. The CDR3 nucleotides read TGTGCCAGTTCAAGAGGACATGAGAATGAGCAGTTCTTC. Translated, it gives CASSRGHENEQFF.

As concerns this clone: The sample carries other DNA sequences with the same CDR3. V gene TRBV18 combines with J gene TRBJ2-3; the D gene is possibly TRBD1 (6 bases). CDR1 KGHSH and CDR2 LQKENI come from the germline V gene. The CDR3 is 16 residues long. V was clipped by 2 bases and J by 2 bases, with 14 bases between them. In DNA, the CDR3 is TGTGCCAGCTCACCAGGGACACCGGCCCCCACAGATACGCAGTATTTT. This translates into CASSPGTPAPTDTQYF. Using reference TRBV18 and TRBJ2-3 for the parts outside the CDR3, the full variable domain is NAGVMQNPRHLVRRRGQEARLRCSPMKGHSHVYWYRQLPEEGLKFMVYLQKENIIDESGMPKERFSAEFPKEGPSILRIQQVVRGDSAAYFCASSPGTPAPTDTQYFGPGTRLTVL.

V usage is TRBV5-5 and J usage is TRBJ2-7; 11 bases agree with TRBD1. The J segment lost 2 bases and the V segment lost 3 bases, leaving 7 bases of the junction unmatched. The CDR3 sequence is 16 residues long. In germline, CDR1 is SGHKS, CDR2 YYEKEE (reference sequence). CDR3 residues: CASSSLGQGATYEQYF. In DNA, the CDR3 is TGTGCCAGCAGCTCCCTCGGACAGGGGGCAACCTACGAGCAGTACTTC.

This clone was picked up a small number of times. The chain recombines TRBV29-1 with TRBJ1-2; D call uncertain. The CDR3 runs to 13 residues. V dropped 5 bases and J dropped 8 bases, with 18 bases sitting between them. The germline V gene encodes CDR1 SQVTM and CDR2 ANQGSEA. CDR3 loop: CSVLDREGRGYTF. Here the CDR3 DNA reads TGCAGCGTTCTTGATAGGGAAGGTCGGGGCTACACCTTC.